What follows is one TCR beta chain and its context. V was pared by 4 bases and J by 1 base, with 6 bases of the junction left unmatched. Germline lookup yields CDR1 SGDLS and CDR2 YYNGEE. This CDR3 region has 16 residues. Seattle enrolled patients during active infection and tracked them longitudinally. This sample is part of a study of blood T cell repertoires in COVID-19. Study-level background: The United States, Italy and Spain provided the acute and convalescent COVID-19 samples.

As originally analysed: The authors estimated nucleated cell counts from reference gene primer amplification. The data were produced by immunoSEQ multiplex PCR, yet TCRdb's version contains in-frame clones alone and is incomplete. The DNA gave D and trimming, while V, J and clone size come from that table. The table shows about 410,000 clones, with approximately 89% occurring only once. Input material: peripheral blood. V gene TRBV9 combines with J gene TRBJ2-3; TRBD2 aligns across 10 bases. This receptor was taken from a woman aged 35 to 49 with COVID-19, enrolled during active disease. CDR3 nucleotides: TGTGCCAGCAGCCCTCTCGGACTAGCGGGCACAGATACGCAGTATTTT. Its protein is CASSPLGLAGTDTQYF.